Reported below is one TCR beta chain. The antigen this receptor binds is unknown. Base qualities are not recorded, but no much larger clone differs from it by a single base. The CDR3 covers 15 residues, taking in both the cysteine and the phenylalanine. The read is trimmed to its CDR3 DNA, 45 bases read in frame from base 1. V is reduced by 2 bases and J by 5 bases, leaving a spacing of 16 bases between them. CDR1 LGHDT and CDR2 YNNKEL were looked up in the germline V gene (reference sequence). Library creation used RT-PCR. Sequenced using an Illumina HiSeq 2500. In-frame beta chains were kept once TCRdb had trimmed the public reads at Q25 with fastp and called clones with MiXCR. Entries are consolidated by CDR3 protein sequence, retaining the most common genes and DNA. This sample comprises 450,000 to 700,000 distinct CDR3 sequences, 14% of them detected only once. Clones ranked in the top ten supply 11% of the sample.

The data are from a study of response to subunit inactivated influenza vaccine (dated by TCRdb to the late 2010s). A note on the overall study: The study used deep quantitative T cell receptor repertoire profiling to track responses to a trivalent subunit inactivated influenza vaccine.

Results the study describes overall, beyond this receptor: The authors proposed that each seasonal influenza vaccination may bring in only a limited number of new T cells.

This TCR was recovered from a man aged 45-65 years who received an inactivated influenza vaccine. Donor details come from another sample of the same person, matched by shared clones. Rearrangement joined TRBV3-1 to TRBJ2-7; the D gene is perhaps TRBD1, on 5 matching bases. This specimen was PBMCs from blood, taken about 13 days after vaccination. CDR3 sequence: CASSQLIGASNEQYF. The base sequence is TGTGCCAGCAGCCAATTGATTGGGGCCTCGAACGAGCAGTACTTC.